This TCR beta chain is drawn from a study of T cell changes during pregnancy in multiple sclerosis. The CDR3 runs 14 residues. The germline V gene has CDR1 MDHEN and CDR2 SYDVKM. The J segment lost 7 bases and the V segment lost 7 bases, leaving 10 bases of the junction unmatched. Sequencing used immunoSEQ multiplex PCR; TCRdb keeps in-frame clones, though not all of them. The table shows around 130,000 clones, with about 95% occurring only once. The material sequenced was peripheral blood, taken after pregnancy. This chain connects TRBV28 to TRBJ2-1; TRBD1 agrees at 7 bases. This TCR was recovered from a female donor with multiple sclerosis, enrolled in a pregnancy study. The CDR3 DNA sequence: TGTGCCAGCACCGGGACAGCCACCCCTAATGAGCAGTTCTTC. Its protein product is CASTGTATPNEQFF. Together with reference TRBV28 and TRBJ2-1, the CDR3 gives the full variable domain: DVKVTQSSRYLVKRTGEKVFLECVQDMDHENMFWYRQDPGLGLRLIYFSYDVKMKEKGDIPEGYSVSREKKERFSLILESASTNQTSMYLCASTGTATPNEQFFGPGTRLTVL.